The clone carrying this T cell receptor (beta chain) occurred many times. What it recognizes is unknown. This specimen comes from a study of tumor and adjacent non-tumor tissue in lung cancer. The study, taken as a whole, reports: Higher tumor TCR diversity was associated with shorter survival. Compared with tumor, normal lung showed significantly lower TCR diversity.

TCRbeta libraries were built with three rounds of nested PCR, modified from ARM-PCR. TCRdb processed the multiplex PCR reads anew with MiXCR; each CDR3 protein has one entry. The sample has approximately 130,000 distinct CDR3 sequences; 66% are singletons. This sample's RNA came from whole unsorted tissue. Sample: lung tumor tissue. The clonotype comes from a young man with non-small cell lung cancer.

The CDR3 spells CASSEGYTQYF. CDR3 sequence (DNA): TGTGCCAGCAGTGAAGGATATACGCAGTATTTT. This rearrangement joins TRBV6-1 to TRBJ2-3; no firm D call. From germline, CDR1 is MNHNS and CDR2 SASEGT. V lost 1 base to trimming and J lost 7 bases, with 3 bases between them. The CDR3 covers 11 residues.